These 23 T cell receptor beta chains originate from one sample sequenced in a study of T-cell memory formation after mild COVID-19. In TCRdb, the 5' RACE reads were re-called with MiXCR into one record per CDR3 protein. The sample lists 250,000 to 300,000 distinct CDR3 sequences; 16% were seen once. The sequencing input was PBMCs or a T cell subset sorted from them (not recorded which). All receptors come from a man aged 18 to 30 who had mild COVID-19 (a few samples of this study predate the infection). Cell type and time point are not known.

This clonotype was recorded a few times. The V and J genes are TRBV6-5 and TRBJ1-2, with 9 bases matching TRBD1. Germline CDR1 MNHEY, CDR2 SVGAGI. The junction had 7 bases not matched to a gene; V was cut back by 4 bases and J by 4 bases. This CDR3 is 15 amino acids long. In nucleotides, the CDR3 is TGTGCCAGCAGTTTCCCGACAGGGGGTGGCTATGGCTACACCTTC. Protein product: CASSFPTGGGYGYTF.

This clonotype has more than one count but fewer than ten. This chain links TRBV20-1 with TRBJ2-3, with 9 bases aligning to TRBD2. After removal of 6 bases from V and 2 bases from J, the junction contained 6 bases not matched to a gene. This CDR3 region has 14 residues. CDR1 is DFQATT and CDR2 is SNEGSKA in the germline V gene (reference sequence). For the CDR3, the DNA is TGCAGTGCACCGGGGACTAGCCCCACAGATACGCAGTATTTT. This codes for CSAPGTSPTDTQYF.

The chain recombines TRBV3-2 with TRBJ1-2; TRBD1 was called by the table and not checked on the DNA. TRBV3-2 is annotated as a pseudogene. The CDR3 runs 15 residues. The CDR3 coding sequence is TGTGCCAGCAGCCAAGACCAGGGCGGTGGCTATGGCTACACCTTC. Translated, it gives CASSQDQGGGYGYTF.

The chain couples TRBV5-4 to TRBJ2-3, with D unclear. V shed 1 base and J shed 0 bases, with 9 bases lying between them. The CDR3 loop spans 15 amino acids. The germline V gene has CDR1 SGHNT and CDR2 YYREEE (reference sequence). The CDR3 bases are TGTGCCAGCAGCTTGAAGGCAGGAAGCACAGATACGCAGTATTTT. Its translation is CASSLKAGSTDTQYF.

The chain combines TRBV5-1 with TRBJ1-4; 9 nucleotides agree with TRBD1. Germline CDR1 and CDR2: SGHRS and YFSETQ. The CDR3 contains 16 residues. After removal of 3 bases from V and 8 bases from J, the junction contained 11 bases not matched to a gene. The CDR3 loop is CASSSSSGTGSEKLFF. The CDR3 DNA sequence: TGCGCCAGCAGCTCCTCCTCCGGGACAGGGAGCGAAAAACTGTTTTTT. Supplemented by reference TRBV5-1 and TRBJ1-4, the full variable domain reads KAGVTQTPRYLIKTRGQQVTLSCSPISGHRSVSWYQQTPGQGLQFLFEYFSETQRNKGNFPGRFSGRQFSNSRSEMNVSTLELGDSALYLCASSSSSGTGSEKLFFGSGTQLSVL.

The chain combines TRBV4-3 with TRBJ2-5; D uncertain. CDR3 length: 14 residues. V gave up 4 bases and J gave up 3 bases, with 12 bases separating them. The germline V gene has CDR1 LGHNA and CDR2 YSLEER. The CDR3 reads CASSRGPREETQYF. CDR3 coding DNA: TGCGCCAGCAGCCGAGGACCCCGGGAAGAGACCCAGTACTTC.

The chain has TRBV9 and TRBJ1-3; D may be TRBD1 (5 bases). In germline, CDR1 is SGDLS, CDR2 YYNGEE. Trimming removed 4 bases from V and 4 bases from J, with 12 bases in between. This CDR3 spans 14 amino acids. This CDR3 reads CASSSQGNGNTIYF. In DNA, the CDR3 is TGTGCCAGCAGCTCCCAGGGAAACGGAAACACCATATATTTT.

V and J are TRBV5-1 and TRBJ1-2; D is ambiguous. The germline CDR1 and CDR2 sequences are SGHRS and YFSETQ. V was cut by 4 bases and J by 2 bases, with 21 bases left in between. This CDR3 region has 17 residues. The CDR3 protein is CASSRRKTENGNYGYTF. The CDR3 DNA follows: TGCGCCAGCAGCCGAAGAAAAACAGAAAACGGAAACTATGGCTACACCTTC.

The chain links TRBV2 to TRBJ2-7; 9 bases agree with TRBD1. J was trimmed by 7 bases and V by 4 bases; bases with no gene match: 20. The length of the CDR3 is 18 residues. Germline loops: CDR1 SNHLY, CDR2 FYNNEI. The CDR3 coding sequence is TGTGCCAGCAGTGGCTCTGAGACCGGGACAGGGTACTTCGGAGAGCAGTACTTC. Translated: CASSGSETGTGYFGEQYF. Combining the CDR3 with reference TRBV2 and TRBJ2-7 gives the whole variable domain EPEVTQTPSHQVTQMGQEVILRCVPISNHLYFYWYRQILGQKVEFLVSFYNNEISEKSEIFDDQFSVERPDGSNFTLKIRSTKLEDSAMYFCASSGSETGTGYFGEQYFGPGTRLTVT.

The V and J genes are TRBV5-1 and TRBJ2-5; D is uncertain. This CDR3 is built from 11 residues. Germline-derived CDR1 and CDR2 are SGHRS and YFSETQ. V was cut by 0 bases and J by 6 bases, with 3 bases left in between. CDR3 nucleotides: TGCGCCAGCAGCTTGGATCAGACCCAGTACTTC. It encodes CASSLDQTQYF.

The chain employs TRBV28 and TRBJ2-2, with 7 bases aligning to TRBD1. Germline values: CDR1 MDHEN, CDR2 SYDVKM. V gave up 6 bases and J gave up 1 base; unmatched junction bases: 8. CDR3 size: 16 residues. The CDR3 reads CASRGDREENTGELFF. DNA of the CDR3: TGTGCCAGCAGGGGAGACAGGGAAGAGAACACCGGGGAGCTGTTTTTT.

This clonotype showed up just a few times. The chain links TRBV6-6 to TRBJ1-2; the D is unclear. The CDR3 runs 13 residues. V gave up 4 bases and J gave up 5 bases, with 11 bases separating them. Germline-derived CDR1 and CDR2 are MNHNY and SVGAGI (reference sequence). The CDR3 nucleotides read TGTGCCAGCAGTTCGTCGACTGAATATGGCTACACCTTC. This sequence encodes CASSSSTEYGYTF.

The chain joins TRBV18 to TRBJ2-1; D assignment may be TRBD1 or TRBD2 (5 bases each). The V and J ends lost 3 bases and 7 bases respectively, with 16 bases between them. This CDR3 comprises 15 residues. Germline CDR1 and CDR2: KGHSH and LQKENI. CDR3 in amino acids: CASSPGRADLNEQFF. The CDR3 DNA follows: TGTGCCAGCTCACCGGGACGGGCGGATTTGAATGAGCAGTTCTTC. Together with reference TRBV18 and TRBJ2-1, the CDR3 gives the full variable domain: NAGVMQNPRHLVRRRGQEARLRCSPMKGHSHVYWYRQLPEEGLKFMVYLQKENIIDESGMPKERFSAEFPKEGPSILRIQQVVRGDSAAYFCASSPGRADLNEQFFGPGTRLTVL.

This clonotype showed up just a few times. The rearrangement links TRBV4-3 to TRBJ2-7; possibly TRBD2 for D (5 bases). This CDR3 spans 16 amino acids. V lost 1 base to trimming and J lost 4 bases, with 17 bases between them. Germline V lookup: CDR1 LGHNA, CDR2 YSLEER. CDR3 amino acids: CASSQAVAREIYEQYF. CDR3 in DNA: TGCGCCAGCAGCCAAGCGGTGGCTCGGGAAATTTACGAGCAGTACTTC.

The gene calls are TRBV20-1 and TRBJ1-2; D gene uncertain. Between the trimmed V and J ends, which lost 1 base and 8 bases, there was a span of 17 bases. Germline lookup yields CDR1 DFQATT and CDR2 SNEGSKA (reference sequence). The CDR3 sequence is 14 residues long. The CDR3 loop reads CSARVGRSTGGYTF. The CDR3 DNA is TGCAGTGCTAGAGTCGGCCGCTCCACGGGAGGCTACACCTTC.

The chain is built from TRBV7-9 and TRBJ2-7, with D possibly being TRBD2 (7 bases). Between the trimmed V and J ends, which lost 1 base and 5 bases, there was a span of 18 bases. Germline CDR1 reads SEHNR; CDR2 reads FQNEAQ (reference sequence). The CDR3 has 16 residues. CDR3 nucleotide sequence: TGTGCCAGCAGCTTAGACTTCGGGGGGCCAAGAAACGAGCAGTACGTC. This codes for CASSLDFGGPRNEQYV.

This chain's CDR3 is CASENHRGGREKLFF. CDR3 bases: TGTGCCAGCGAAAACCACAGGGGCGGTCGAGAAAAACTGTTTTTT. The rearrangement links TRBV6-6 to TRBJ1-4, with 7 bases that match TRBD1. Germline V lookup: CDR1 MNHNY, CDR2 SVGAGI (reference sequence). The CDR3 runs 15 residues. With 8 bases clipped from V and 8 bases from J, the junction kept 14 bases outside the gene matches.

There are many counts of this clonotype. The V gene is TRBV4-1, the J gene TRBJ2-5; perhaps TRBD1 as D (6 bases). Germline CDR1 reads MGHRA; CDR2 reads YSYEKL. The CDR3 has 14 amino acids. Trimming left V 5 bases short and J 7 bases short, with 17 bases between. In DNA form, the CDR3 reads TGCGCCAGCAGCGAACAGGGTGGATGGGGGACCCAGTACTTC. Translated: CASSEQGGWGTQYF.

This clonotype was observed a handful of times. J is TRBJ1-2 and V is TRBV4-3, with D unclear. V lost 1 base to trimming and J lost 8 bases, with 11 bases between them. The CDR3 totals 13 residues. Germline CDR1 and CDR2: LGHNA and YSLEER. CDR3 in DNA: TGCGCCAGCAGCCAAGTTCCCCAAGGGGGCTACACCTTC. Translated, it gives CASSQVPQGGYTF.

CDR3 in amino acids: CSVVSQGRGYTF. CDR3 bases: TGCAGCGTTGTTTCCCAGGGCCGAGGCTACACCTTC. This chain links TRBV29-1 with TRBJ1-2, with D perhaps matching TRBD1 (5 bases). Between the trimmed V and J ends, which lost 4 bases and 8 bases, there was a span of 14 bases. The germline V gene has CDR1 SQVTM and CDR2 ANQGSEA. This CDR3 spans 12 amino acids. The whole variable domain, filled in from reference TRBV29-1 and TRBJ1-2, reads SAVISQKPSRDICQRGTSLTIQCQVDSQVTMMFWYRQQPGQSLTLIATANQGSEATYESGFVIDKFPISRPNLTFSTLTVSNMSPEDSSIYLCSVVSQGRGYTFGSGTRLTVV.

The chain recombines TRBV5-1 with TRBJ2-5; 8 bases line up with TRBD1. Looked up from germline, CDR1 is SGHRS and CDR2 is YFSETQ. This CDR3 is built from 14 residues. V shed 1 base and J 5 bases; nucleotides not matched to a gene: 4. The CDR3 nucleotides read TGCGCCAGCAGCTTGACAGGGGGAGGCGAGACCCAGTACTTC. This sequence encodes CASSLTGGGETQYF. Based on the CDR3 plus reference TRBV5-1 and TRBJ2-5, the full variable domain is KAGVTQTPRYLIKTRGQQVTLSCSPISGHRSVSWYQQTPGQGLQFLFEYFSETQRNKGNFPGRFSGRQFSNSRSEMNVSTLELGDSALYLCASSLTGGGETQYFGPGTRLLVL.

In the case of this clonotype: One end of the junction fails to match germline, which may point to a read error. This chain connects TRBV7-2 to TRBJ1-1; D possibly corresponds to TRBD1 (6 bases). The germline gives CDR1 SGHTA, CDR2 FQGNSA. The CDR3 has 14 residues. The CDR3 reads CASSSGRGGTEAIF. The CDR3, as DNA: TGTGCCAGCAGCTCCGGGCGGGGGGGCACTGAAGCTATCTTT.

This clonotype was recorded a few times. This chain joins TRBV9 and TRBJ2-1; D assignment may be TRBD1 or TRBD2 (5 bases each). Germline V lookup: CDR1 SGDLS, CDR2 YYNGEE. The CDR3 spans 15 residues. V lost 4 bases and J 0 bases, leaving 11 bases between the germline ends. The CDR3 DNA reads as TGTGCCAGCAGCACCGGGGCTATCTCCTACAATGAGCAGTTCTTC. It encodes CASSTGAISYNEQFF.